The clone carrying this TCR beta chain has at least ten counts. The data originate from a study of human T cells and chemical hapten exposure. As to time point: pre-sensitization, week 0. Treatment described: therapeutic diphenylcyclopropenone sensitization with weekly scalp DPC. TCRdb independently ran MiXCR on the RACE reads; one entry per CDR3 protein. The data show some 250,000 distinct CDR3 sequences, with just under 8% seen just once and 1.2% held by the top ten. Trimming shortened V by 0 bases and J by 2 bases, and 13 bases separated the two germline ends. Per germline, CDR1 MGHRA and CDR2 YSYEKL. The CDR3 is 16 residues long.

V is TRBV4-1 and J is TRBJ2-5; D possibly matches TRBD1 or TRBD2 (5 bases each). This specimen was whole blood, taken in connection with sensitization to the hapten diphenylcyclopropenone (DPC). The receptor was isolated from a young man with alopecia areata. Some clones in this sample may be carry-over from other donors' samples. CDR3 region: CASSQERGARQETQYF. CDR3 nucleotides: TGCGCCAGCAGCCAAGAGAGAGGGGCGCGGCAAGAGACCCAGTACTTC.